Presented here are 30 T cell receptor beta chains from one specimen sequenced in a study of cytomegalovirus exposure and HLA in healthy donors. The PCR made use of 60 Vbeta and 13 Jbeta primers. The assay was immunoSEQ multiplex PCR, and TCRdb's table has in-frame clones only and misses some. The repertoire has some 120,000 clones, 17% of them found once; the top ten carry 2.9%. Sequencing input: PBMCs. Source of these receptors: a female donor in good health and CMV-seropositive.

The V gene is TRBV2, the J gene TRBJ1-2, with 8 bases aligning to TRBD1. With 6 bases clipped from V and 6 bases from J, the junction kept 6 bases outside the gene matches. Germline CDR1 SNHLY, CDR2 FYNNEI. This CDR3 has 13 residues. CDR3 in amino acids: CASRRQGFHGYTF. DNA of the CDR3: TGTGCCAGCAGACGACAGGGGTTCCATGGCTACACCTTC. Based on the CDR3 plus reference TRBV2 and TRBJ1-2, the full variable domain is EPEVTQTPSHQVTQMGQEVILRCVPISNHLYFYWYRQILGQKVEFLVSFYNNEISEKSEIFDDQFSVERPDGSNFTLKIRSTKLEDSAMYFCASRRQGFHGYTFGSGTRLTVV.

The V gene is TRBV19, the J gene TRBJ2-1; D gene unclear. The V gene's germline CDR1 is LNHDA and CDR2 SQIVND (reference sequence). The CDR3 runs 14 residues. With 1 base removed from V and 4 bases from J, the gap between germline ends came to 8 bases. The CDR3 region is CASSIGGSYNEQFF. The CDR3 region has the DNA TGTGCCAGTAGTATAGGAGGCAGTTACAATGAGCAGTTCTTC. The entire variable domain, with the rest obtained from reference TRBV19 and TRBJ2-1, is as follows: DGGITQSPKYLFRKEGQNVTLSCEQNLNHDAMYWYRQDPGQGLRLIYYSQIVNDFQKGDIAEGYSVSREKKESFPLTVTSAQKNPTAFYLCASSIGGSYNEQFFGPGTRLTVL.

In this sample, this clone turned up a few times. J is TRBJ2-3 and V is TRBV5-1; a possible D gene is TRBD2 (5 bases). The V end was cut by 6 bases, the J end by 8 bases, with 19 bases between. CDR3 length: 14 amino acids. Germline V gene sequence: CDR1 SGHRS, CDR2 YFSETQ. CDR3 in amino acids: CASNQEAALGTQYF. CDR3 DNA sequence: TGCGCCAGCAACCAGGAGGCAGCCCTAGGTACGCAGTATTTT.

This clone was seen only a few times. This chain links TRBV21-1 with TRBJ2-1; the listed D gene, TRBD2, was not tested against the DNA. TRBV21-1 counts as a pseudogene. The CDR3 contains 17 residues. The CDR3 protein is CASSNRGRARLGNEQFF. The CDR3 DNA reads TGTGCCAGCAGCAATAGGGGGAGGGCGAGACTTGGCAATGAGCAGTTCTTC.

The chain employs TRBV2 and TRBJ2-2; D gene ambiguous. Germline V gives CDR1 SNHLY, CDR2 FYNNEI. V was clipped by 4 bases and J by 6 bases, with 12 bases between them. CDR3 length: 14 residues. The chain's CDR3 is CASSGLLRPGELFF. The DNA of the CDR3 is TGTGCCAGCAGTGGTCTCCTGCGGCCCGGGGAGCTGTTTTTT.

J is TRBJ2-3 and V is TRBV10-3; TRBD1 agrees at 8 bases. From germline, CDR1 is ENHRY and CDR2 SYGVKD. This CDR3 is built from 15 residues. Trimming took 6 bases from V and 2 from J; bases not matched to a gene: 7. CDR3 amino acids: CAISRQGLFTDTQYF. Here the CDR3 DNA reads TGTGCCATCAGCCGACAGGGGCTTTTCACAGATACGCAGTATTTT.

J is TRBJ1-5 and V is TRBV19; TRBD1 might be the D (6 bases). Germline loops: CDR1 LNHDA, CDR2 SQIVND (reference sequence). V lost 3 bases, J lost 7 bases, and 13 bases lay in between. This CDR3 has 14 amino acids. For the CDR3, the DNA is TGTGCCAGTAGTATTCGTGATACAGGGCAGCCCCAGCATTTT. Translating it yields CASSIRDTGQPQHF.

The V call is TRBV6-6, the J call TRBJ1-6; 9 bases map to TRBD1. This CDR3 spans 15 amino acids. J was trimmed by 10 bases and V by 6 bases; bases with no gene match: 10. Germline V gene lookup returns CDR1 MNHNY and CDR2 SVGAGI (reference sequence). The CDR3 nucleotides are TGTGCCAGCAGAGGCCGGGACAGGGATGACTCACCCCTCCACTTT. Amino acid sequence: CASRGRDRDDSPLHF.

This clone was counted a few times. The V call is TRBV29-1, the J call TRBJ2-2, with 7 bases fitting TRBD1. This CDR3 spans 15 amino acids. The ends lost 2 bases at V and 1 base at J; junction bases unmatched: 4. The germline CDR1 and CDR2 sequences are SQVTM and ANQGSEA. CDR3 region: CSVEHNRGNTGELFF. The DNA for the CDR3 is TGCAGCGTTGAACACAACAGGGGGAACACCGGGGAGCTGTTTTTT.

This chain uses TRBV18 with TRBJ2-1, with 12 bases lining up with TRBD2. The germline V gene has CDR1 KGHSH and CDR2 LQKENI. V dropped 2 bases and J dropped 12; count of bases not matched to a gene: 8. There are 15 residues in the CDR3. The CDR3, as DNA: TGTGCCAGCTCACCATCGACTAGCGGGAGCGTCGGGCAGTTCTTC. Translation gives CASSPSTSGSVGQFF. Complete variable domain (other parts from reference TRBV18 and TRBJ2-1): NAGVMQNPRHLVRRRGQEARLRCSPMKGHSHVYWYRQLPEEGLKFMVYLQKENIIDESGMPKERFSAEFPKEGPSILRIQQVVRGDSAAYFCASSPSTSGSVGQFFGPGTRLTVL.

The chain uses TRBV30 and TRBJ2-7; 10 bases map to TRBD1. This CDR3 region has 13 residues. In germline, CDR1 is GTSNPN, CDR2 SVGIG (reference sequence). The junction had 4 bases not matched to a gene; V was cut back by 4 bases and J by 4 bases. The CDR3 loop is CAWNGQGGYEQYF. The DNA for the CDR3 is TGTGCCTGGAATGGACAGGGGGGATACGAGCAGTACTTC.

This clone was observed a few times. The chain joins TRBV28 to TRBJ1-4; D not certain. CDR3 length: 14 residues. The germline V gene has CDR1 MDHEN and CDR2 SYDVKM. Trimming cost V 7 bases and J 8 bases, with 17 bases left between them. Here the CDR3 DNA reads TGTGCCAGCACCTTCGGCAGAGGAGACGAAAAACTGTTTTTT. Residues: CASTFGRGDEKLFF. Filled out from reference TRBV28 and TRBJ1-4, the complete variable domain reads DVKVTQSSRYLVKRTGEKVFLECVQDMDHENMFWYRQDPGLGLRLIYFSYDVKMKEKGDIPEGYSVSREKKERFSLILESASTNQTSMYLCASTFGRGDEKLFFGSGTQLSVL.

This chain uses TRBV19 with TRBJ1-2; D remains ambiguous. Germline lookup yields CDR1 LNHDA and CDR2 SQIVND (reference sequence). Trimming took off 1 base at V and 6 bases at J, with 12 bases between the two ends. This CDR3 contains 14 residues. In DNA, the CDR3 is TGTGCCAGTAGTATAGTTCGGGGTCGGGATGGCTACACCTTC. It yields the protein CASSIVRGRDGYTF.

This chain connects TRBV4-3 to TRBJ1-2, with D tentatively TRBD1 (5 bases). The length of the CDR3 is 16 residues. Germline-derived CDR1 and CDR2 are LGHNA and YSLEER. V was trimmed by 1 base and J by 0 bases, leaving 12 bases between them. The CDR3 DNA reads TGCGCCAGCAGCCAAGTTTGGGGCGGAGCTAACTATGGCTACACCTTC. As protein: CASSQVWGGANYGYTF.

The rearrangement joins TRBV7-9 to TRBJ2-3, with TRBD1 as a possible D gene (6 bases). The CDR3 has 15 amino acids. Germline V gives CDR1 SEHNR, CDR2 FQNEAQ (reference sequence). The V end lost 3 bases, the J end lost 0 bases, and 10 bases lay between the germline ends. The CDR3 protein is CASSFSQGSTDTQYF. The DNA of the CDR3 is TGTGCCAGCAGCTTTTCCCAGGGGAGCACAGATACGCAGTATTTT.

The rearrangement joins TRBV6-1 to TRBJ2-7; tentatively, D is TRBD1 (5 bases). This CDR3 is 14 amino acids long. Deletions cut 1 base from V and 0 bases from J, with 7 bases between. From germline, CDR1 is MNHNS and CDR2 SASEGT. The CDR3 protein is CASSEGGTSYEQYF. In DNA, the CDR3 is TGTGCCAGCAGTGAAGGGGGCACCTCCTACGAGCAGTACTTC.

The rearrangement joins TRBV11-3 to TRBJ2-1; possibly TRBD2 for D (5 bases). V was trimmed by 1 base and J by 8 bases, leaving 9 bases between them. Per the germline V gene, CDR1 is SGHNT and CDR2 is YENEEA. This CDR3 is built from 13 residues. CDR3 coding DNA: TGTGCCAGCAGCTTAGGACTAAATTATGAGCAGTTCTTC. This sequence encodes CASSLGLNYEQFF.

The chain recombines TRBV10-3 with TRBJ1-5, with 9 bases identical to TRBD1. Trimming removed 9 bases from V and 6 bases from J; junction bases left unmatched: 6. CDR1 ENHRY and CDR2 SYGVKD come from the germline V gene. The length of the CDR3 is 13 residues. The CDR3 region is CAIADRGGQPQHF. In DNA, the CDR3 is TGTGCCATAGCGGACAGGGGTGGTCAGCCCCAGCATTTT.

The rearrangement links TRBV6-5 to TRBJ1-5, with D unresolved. V shed 6 bases and J shed 6 bases, with 12 bases lying between them. The CDR3 is 13 amino acids. CDR1 MNHEY and CDR2 SVGAGI come from the germline V gene. The CDR3 sequence is CASSLTPAQPQHF. The DNA of the CDR3 is TGTGCCAGCAGCCTGACTCCGGCTCAGCCCCAGCATTTT.

This clone has just a few counts. The chain uses TRBV7-9 and TRBJ1-1; TRBD1 is a possible D gene (6 bases). CDR3 size: 15 residues. Trimming left V 5 bases short and J 0 bases short, with 13 bases between. In germline, CDR1 is SEHNR, CDR2 FQNEAQ (reference sequence). CDR3 DNA sequence: TGTGCCAGCAGCCAGCCCAGGGGAGTGAACACTGAAGCTTTCTTT. It codes for CASSQPRGVNTEAFF.

This chain joins TRBV13 and TRBJ2-7; TRBD1 agrees at 7 bases. With V trimmed by 5 bases and J by 3 bases, 10 bases remained unmatched. Germline V gives CDR1 PRHDT, CDR2 FYEKMQ (reference sequence). This CDR3 has 15 amino acids. DNA of the CDR3: TGTGCCAGCAGCCTATCAGGGGGAGTACACTACGAGCAGTACTTC. This encodes CASSLSGGVHYEQYF.

This clone appeared a few times. V gene TRBV6-6 combines with J gene TRBJ2-2, with 7 nucleotides matching TRBD1. The CDR3 covers 15 residues. Germline loops: CDR1 MNHNY, CDR2 SVGAGI (reference sequence). The junction had 7 bases not matched to a gene; V was cut back by 5 bases and J by 4 bases. CDR3 DNA sequence: TGTGCCAGCAGTACTGACAGGGTGGGCACCGGGGAGCTGTTTTTT. Amino acid sequence: CASSTDRVGTGELFF.

This clone was found a few times. The rearrangement uses TRBV5-8 and TRBJ1-5, with a possible D match to TRBD1 (5 bases). Germline V lookup: CDR1 SGHTS, CDR2 YDEGEE. With 1 base removed from V and 0 bases from J, the gap between germline ends came to 20 bases. The CDR3 extends over 19 amino acids. The CDR3 DNA follows: TGTGCCAGCAGCTTGCTGTTAGGGGCAGGGAAATATAGCAATCAGCCCCAGCATTTT. Amino acid sequence: CASSLLLGAGKYSNQPQHF.

The chain links TRBV5-4 to TRBJ2-7; TRBD2 matches 10 bases. This CDR3 has 16 amino acids. From germline, CDR1 is SGHNT and CDR2 YYREEE (reference sequence). V was clipped by 3 bases and J by 0 bases; unmatched bases: 6. The CDR3, as DNA: TGTGCCAGCAGCTCGGGACTAGCGCTTAACTCCTACGAGCAGTACTTC. It yields the protein CASSSGLALNSYEQYF.

This clone appeared a few times. The chain is built from TRBV7-9 and TRBJ1-2; 7 bases fit TRBD1. The V and J ends lost 5 bases and 7 bases, in that order; junction bases with no gene match: 13. CDR1 and CDR2 (germline): SEHNR, FQNEAQ (reference sequence). The CDR3 covers 15 residues. In DNA form, the CDR3 reads TGTGCCAGCAGCGCCGGGACAGCGGGTATTGCTGGCTACACCTTC. Its translation: CASSAGTAGIAGYTF.

The table lists this clone with a few counts. The chain employs TRBV5-1 and TRBJ2-7, with TRBD2 identical over 9 bases. CDR1 and CDR2 from the germline V gene are SGHRS and YFSETQ. This CDR3 has 14 amino acids. J lost 5 bases, V lost 7 bases, and 10 bases had no gene match. The CDR3 bases are TGCGCCAGCTCCACGGGAGGACTAGCGAACGAGCAGTACTTC. Amino acid sequence: CASSTGGLANEQYF.

This clone was observed a handful of times. This rearrangement joins TRBV30 to TRBJ2-7; D gene uncertain. Trimming shortened V by 0 bases and J by 4 bases, and 7 bases separated the two germline ends. This CDR3 spans 12 amino acids. The germline gives CDR1 GTSNPN, CDR2 SVGIG (reference sequence). The CDR3 sequence: CAWSVLWYEQYF. CDR3 in DNA: TGTGCCTGGAGTGTACTCTGGTACGAGCAGTACTTC.

The V and J genes are TRBV5-1 and TRBJ1-2, with TRBD1 matching 10 bases. This CDR3 is 17 amino acids long. Germline trimming cut 4 bases from V and 0 bases from J; bases unmatched to any gene: 9. Germline V gene data show CDR1 as SGHRS and CDR2 as YFSETQ. The CDR3 spells CASSKGQGSGSNYGYTF. CDR3 in DNA: TGCGCCAGCAGCAAGGGACAGGGGTCGGGGTCTAACTATGGCTACACCTTC.

This clone has a handful of counts. This rearrangement joins TRBV4-1 to TRBJ1-4; the match to TRBD1 covers 8 bases. Germline CDR1 MGHRA, CDR2 YSYEKL. With V trimmed by 6 bases and J by 2 bases, 8 bases remained unmatched. This CDR3 region has 16 residues. CDR3 region: CASSPTGVGTNEKLFF. The CDR3, as DNA: TGCGCCAGCAGTCCGACAGGGGTAGGCACTAATGAAAAACTGTTTTTT.

The rearrangement uses TRBV6-1 and TRBJ2-2; weak D call: TRBD2 (5 bases). In germline, CDR1 is MNHNS, CDR2 SASEGT. Trimming pared 6 bases from V and 7 bases from J, leaving 12 bases between. The CDR3 runs to 13 residues. DNA of the CDR3: TGTGCCAGCAGCGGGGAAAGAGTCGGGGAGCTGTTTTTT. Its translation is CASSGERVGELFF.